The 3 T cell receptor beta chains below come from one sample, sequenced in a study of blood T cell repertoires in COVID-19. Clones were read by immunoSEQ multiplex PCR, and TCRdb kept only the in-frame ones, dropping some. The top ten clones hold around 2.6% of a sample with approximately 70,000 clones, just over 90% of them seen once. Material for sequencing was peripheral blood. These TCRs come from a man aged 45-65 years with COVID-19, enrolled during active disease.

The rearrangement uses TRBV7-9 and TRBJ2-3; 15 bases are shared with TRBD2. Germline V gene data show CDR1 as SEHNR and CDR2 as FQNEAQ (reference sequence). The CDR3 runs 18 residues. Trimming took 4 bases from V and 3 from J; bases not matched to a gene: 8. CDR3 region: CASSSGLAGGGRTDTQYF. In DNA, the CDR3 is TGTGCCAGCAGCTCGGGACTAGCGGGAGGAGGGAGGACAGATACGCAGTATTTT.

The rearrangement uses TRBV2 and TRBJ1-5; 8 bases match TRBD1. This CDR3 comprises 14 residues. CDR1 and CDR2 (germline): SNHLY, FYNNEI. V shed 6 bases, J shed 2 bases, and the junction held 3 bases outside the gene matches. The CDR3 DNA is TGTGCCAGCAGGGGGACAGGACGCAATCAGCCCCAGCATTTT. This codes for CASRGTGRNQPQHF.

The chain has TRBV30 and TRBJ1-5, with D unclear. Per the germline V gene, CDR1 is GTSNPN and CDR2 is SVGIG (reference sequence). Trimming shortened V by 0 bases and J by 5 bases, and 11 bases separated the two germline ends. CDR3 length: 14 residues. DNA for the CDR3: TGTGCCTGGAGTGTATCCGGGCGGGATCAGCCCCAGCATTTT. The encoded protein is CAWSVSGRDQPQHF.